This TCR beta chain was identified during a study of shared clonotypes between healthy human individuals. General study results and limits: Sorted-subset samples were not fully sequenced, rarefaction indicated.

Comments on this clone: The antigen remains undetermined.

TCRdb's table, derived via immunoSEQ multiplex PCR, lists solely in-frame clones and lacks some. In the table there are approximately 2,000,000 clones, just over 90% of which are singletons. The CDR3 consists of 16 residues. Germline lookup yields CDR1 SGHTA and CDR2 FQGNSA. The ends were cut back, 0 bases at V and 4 bases at J, with 15 bases in the middle. The naive CD8 population came from CD45RO-negative cells selected for CCR7, without terminally differentiated effector memory CD45RA+ cells. The chain employs TRBV7-2 and TRBJ1-1; TRBD1 might be the D (6 bases). This TCR was sampled from a man between 18 and 35 years old in good health. Some clones in this sample may be carry-over from other donors' samples. Sequencing used naive CD8+ T cells from PBMCs. The CDR3 is CASSLALARGGTEAFF. CDR3 in DNA: TGTGCCAGCAGCTTAGCTCTGGCCAGGGGAGGCACTGAAGCTTTCTTT.